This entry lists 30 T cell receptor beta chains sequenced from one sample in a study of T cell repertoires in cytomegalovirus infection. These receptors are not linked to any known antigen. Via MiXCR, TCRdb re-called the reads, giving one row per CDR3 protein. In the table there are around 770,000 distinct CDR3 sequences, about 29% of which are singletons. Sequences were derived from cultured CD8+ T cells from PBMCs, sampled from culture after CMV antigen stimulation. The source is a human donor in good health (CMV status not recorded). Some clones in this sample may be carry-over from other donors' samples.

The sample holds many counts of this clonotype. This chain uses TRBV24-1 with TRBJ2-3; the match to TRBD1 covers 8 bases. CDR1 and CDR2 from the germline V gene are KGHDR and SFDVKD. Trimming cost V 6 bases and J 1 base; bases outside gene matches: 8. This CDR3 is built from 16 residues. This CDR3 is CATSSAPGQGTDTQYF. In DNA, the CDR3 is TGTGCCACCAGTTCGGCACCGGGACAGGGCACAGATACGCAGTATTTT.

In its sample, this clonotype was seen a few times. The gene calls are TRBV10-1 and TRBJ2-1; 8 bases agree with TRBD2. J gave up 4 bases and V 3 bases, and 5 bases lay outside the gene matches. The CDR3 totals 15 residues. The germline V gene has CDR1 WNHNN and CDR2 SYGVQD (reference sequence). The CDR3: CASSDKRGPYNEQFF. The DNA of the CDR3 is TGCGCCAGCAGTGATAAGCGGGGGCCTTACAATGAGCAGTTCTTC.

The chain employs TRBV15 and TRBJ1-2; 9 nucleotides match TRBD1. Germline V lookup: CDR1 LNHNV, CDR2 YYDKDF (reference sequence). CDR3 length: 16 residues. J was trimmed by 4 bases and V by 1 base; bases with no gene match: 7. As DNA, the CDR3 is TGTGCCACCAGCAGAGGTGGGGACAGGGTAGTCTATGGCTACACCTTC. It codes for CATSRGGDRVVYGYTF. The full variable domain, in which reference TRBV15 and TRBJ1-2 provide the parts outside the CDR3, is DAMVIQNPRYQVTQFGKPVTLSCSQTLNHNVMYWYQQKSSQAPKLLFHYYDKDFNNEADTPDNFQSRRPNTSFCFLDIRSPGLGDTAMYLCATSRGGDRVVYGYTFGSGTRLTVV.

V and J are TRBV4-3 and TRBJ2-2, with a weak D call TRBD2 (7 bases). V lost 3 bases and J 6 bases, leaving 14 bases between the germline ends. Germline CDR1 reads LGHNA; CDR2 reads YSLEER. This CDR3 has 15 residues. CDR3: CASSHDRGAAGELFF. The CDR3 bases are TGCGCCAGCAGCCATGATCGGGGGGCGGCCGGGGAGCTGTTTTTT.

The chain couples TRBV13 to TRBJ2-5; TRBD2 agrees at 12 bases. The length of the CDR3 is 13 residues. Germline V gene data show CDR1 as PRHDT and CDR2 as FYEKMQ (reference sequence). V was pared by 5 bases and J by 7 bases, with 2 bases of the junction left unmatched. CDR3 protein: CASSPGLAGTQYF. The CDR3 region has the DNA TGTGCCAGCAGCCCGGGACTAGCGGGGACCCAGTACTTC. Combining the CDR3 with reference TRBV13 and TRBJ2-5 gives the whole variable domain AAGVIQSPRHLIKEKRETATLKCYPIPRHDTVYWYQQGPGQDPQFLISFYEKMQSDKGSIPDRFSAQQFSDYHSELNMSSLELGDSALYFCASSPGLAGTQYFGPGTRLLVL.

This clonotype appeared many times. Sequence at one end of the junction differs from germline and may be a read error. The CDR3 DNA is TGTGCCAGCAGCTTAAGCGGGGGGAGCTCCTACAATGAGCAGTTCTTC. Translating it yields CASSLSGGSSYNEQFF. This chain links TRBV4-1 with TRBJ2-1; 9 positions match TRBD2. The CDR3 has 16 residues. CDR1 MGHRA and CDR2 YSYEKL come from the germline V gene.

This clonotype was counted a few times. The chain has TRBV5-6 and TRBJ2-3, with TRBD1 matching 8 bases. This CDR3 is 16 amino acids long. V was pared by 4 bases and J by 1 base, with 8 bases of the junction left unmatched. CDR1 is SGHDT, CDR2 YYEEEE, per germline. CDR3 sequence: CASSTDRVFGTDTQYF. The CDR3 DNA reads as TGTGCCAGCAGCACGGACAGGGTCTTTGGCACAGATACGCAGTATTTT.

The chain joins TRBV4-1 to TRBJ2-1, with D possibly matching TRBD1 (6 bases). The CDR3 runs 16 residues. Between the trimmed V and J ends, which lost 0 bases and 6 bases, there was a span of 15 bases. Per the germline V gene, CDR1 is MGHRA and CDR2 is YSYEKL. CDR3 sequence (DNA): TGCGCCAGCAGCCAAGATCAGCAGGGGAATCTCAATGAGCAGTTCTTC. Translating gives CASSQDQQGNLNEQFF.

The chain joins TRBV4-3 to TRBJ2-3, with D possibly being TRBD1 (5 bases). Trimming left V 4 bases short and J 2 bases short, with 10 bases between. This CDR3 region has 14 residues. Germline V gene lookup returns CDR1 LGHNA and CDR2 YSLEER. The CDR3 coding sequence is TGCGCCAGCAGCCGCGGACACCTCACAGATACGCAGTATTTT. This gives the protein CASSRGHLTDTQYF.

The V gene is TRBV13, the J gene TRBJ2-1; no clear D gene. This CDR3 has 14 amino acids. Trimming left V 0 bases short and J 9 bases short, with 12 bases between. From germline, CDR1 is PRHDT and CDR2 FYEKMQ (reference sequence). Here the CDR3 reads CASSLGPPVGEQFF. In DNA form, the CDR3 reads TGTGCCAGCAGCTTAGGTCCTCCGGTTGGTGAGCAGTTCTTC.

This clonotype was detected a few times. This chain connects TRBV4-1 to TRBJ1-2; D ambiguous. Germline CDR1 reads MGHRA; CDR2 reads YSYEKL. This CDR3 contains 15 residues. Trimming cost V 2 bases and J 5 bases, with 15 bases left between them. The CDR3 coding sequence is TGCGCCAGCAGCCAAAGCCAGGAGGATACTTATGGCTACACCTTC. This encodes CASSQSQEDTYGYTF.

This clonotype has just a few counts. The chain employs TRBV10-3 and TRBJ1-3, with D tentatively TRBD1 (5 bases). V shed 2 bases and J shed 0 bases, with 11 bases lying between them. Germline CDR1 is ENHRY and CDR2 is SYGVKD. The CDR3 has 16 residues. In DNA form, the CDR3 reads TGTGCCATCAGTGAGGTTGCAGGGAACTCTGGAAACACCATATATTTT. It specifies CAISEVAGNSGNTIYF.

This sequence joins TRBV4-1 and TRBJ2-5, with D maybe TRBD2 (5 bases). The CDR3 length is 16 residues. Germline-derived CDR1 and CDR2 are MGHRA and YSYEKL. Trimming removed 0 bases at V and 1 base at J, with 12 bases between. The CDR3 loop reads CASSQEEEIRQETQYF. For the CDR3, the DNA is TGCGCCAGCAGCCAAGAGGAGGAGATTCGCCAAGAGACCCAGTACTTC.

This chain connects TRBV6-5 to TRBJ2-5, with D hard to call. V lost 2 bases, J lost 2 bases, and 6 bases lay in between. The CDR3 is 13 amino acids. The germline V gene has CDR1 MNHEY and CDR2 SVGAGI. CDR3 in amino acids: CASSYPQQETQYF. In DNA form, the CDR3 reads TGTGCCAGCAGTTACCCACAGCAAGAGACCCAGTACTTC.

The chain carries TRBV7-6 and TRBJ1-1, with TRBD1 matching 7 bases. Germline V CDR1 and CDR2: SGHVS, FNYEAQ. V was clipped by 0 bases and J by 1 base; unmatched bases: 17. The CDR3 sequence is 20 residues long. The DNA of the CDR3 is TGTGCCAGCAGCTTAGCGCGACAGGGAACCCGACCGTCGAAGAACACTGAAGCTTTCTTT. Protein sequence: CASSLARQGTRPSKNTEAFF.

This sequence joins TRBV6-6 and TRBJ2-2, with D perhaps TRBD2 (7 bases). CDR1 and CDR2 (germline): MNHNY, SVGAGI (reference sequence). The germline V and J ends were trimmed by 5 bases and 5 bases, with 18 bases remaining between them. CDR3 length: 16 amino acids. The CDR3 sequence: CASSPSRGASTGELFF. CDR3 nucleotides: TGTGCCAGCAGTCCCAGTCGGGGGGCGAGTACCGGGGAGCTGTTTTTT.

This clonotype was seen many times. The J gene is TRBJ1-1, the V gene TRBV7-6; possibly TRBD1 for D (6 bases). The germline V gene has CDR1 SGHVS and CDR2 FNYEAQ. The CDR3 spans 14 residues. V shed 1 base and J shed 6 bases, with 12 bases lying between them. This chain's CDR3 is CASSLGQGPPEAFF. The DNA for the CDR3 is TGTGCCAGCAGCTTAGGGCAGGGGCCCCCTGAAGCTTTCTTT.

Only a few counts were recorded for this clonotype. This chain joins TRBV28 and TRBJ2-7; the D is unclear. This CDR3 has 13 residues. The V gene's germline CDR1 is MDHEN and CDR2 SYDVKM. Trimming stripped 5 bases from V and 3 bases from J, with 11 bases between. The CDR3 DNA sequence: TGTGCCAGCAGTCCCGAGATCCTCTACGAGCAGTACGTC. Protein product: CASSPEILYEQYV.

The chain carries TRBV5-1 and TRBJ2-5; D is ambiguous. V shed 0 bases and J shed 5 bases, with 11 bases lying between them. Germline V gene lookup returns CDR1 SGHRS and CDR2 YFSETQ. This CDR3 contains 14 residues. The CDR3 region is CASSLESAQETQYF. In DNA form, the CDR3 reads TGCGCCAGCAGCTTGGAGTCGGCCCAGGAGACCCAGTACTTC. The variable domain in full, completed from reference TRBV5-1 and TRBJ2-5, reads KAGVTQTPRYLIKTRGQQVTLSCSPISGHRSVSWYQQTPGQGLQFLFEYFSETQRNKGNFPGRFSGRQFSNSRSEMNVSTLELGDSALYLCASSLESAQETQYFGPGTRLLVL.

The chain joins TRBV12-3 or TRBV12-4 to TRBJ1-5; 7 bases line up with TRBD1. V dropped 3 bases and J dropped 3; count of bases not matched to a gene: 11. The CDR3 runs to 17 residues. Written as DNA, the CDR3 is TGTGCCAGCAGTTTTAACCCGACAGGGACGAACAATCAGCCCCAGCATTTT. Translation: CASSFNPTGTNNQPQHF.

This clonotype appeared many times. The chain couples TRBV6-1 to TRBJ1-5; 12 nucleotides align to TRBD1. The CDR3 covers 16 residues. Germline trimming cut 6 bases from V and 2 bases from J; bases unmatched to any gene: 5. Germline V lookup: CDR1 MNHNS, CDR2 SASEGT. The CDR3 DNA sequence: TGTGCCAGCAGACCGGGACAGGGGGCGGGCAATCAGCCCCAGCATTTT. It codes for CASRPGQGAGNQPQHF.

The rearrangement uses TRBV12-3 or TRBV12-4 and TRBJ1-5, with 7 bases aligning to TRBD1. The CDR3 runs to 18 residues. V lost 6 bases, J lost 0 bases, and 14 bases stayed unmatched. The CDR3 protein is CASRNDRELRNSNQPQHF. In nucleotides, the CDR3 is TGTGCCAGCAGAAATGACAGGGAACTCCGGAATAGCAATCAGCCCCAGCATTTT.

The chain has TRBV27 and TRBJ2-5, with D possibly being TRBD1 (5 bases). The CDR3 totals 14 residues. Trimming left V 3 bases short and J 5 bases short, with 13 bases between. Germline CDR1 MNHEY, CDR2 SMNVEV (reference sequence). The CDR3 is CASSLVGPRETQYF. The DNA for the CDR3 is TGTGCCAGCAGTTTGGTGGGGCCCAGGGAGACCCAGTACTTC.

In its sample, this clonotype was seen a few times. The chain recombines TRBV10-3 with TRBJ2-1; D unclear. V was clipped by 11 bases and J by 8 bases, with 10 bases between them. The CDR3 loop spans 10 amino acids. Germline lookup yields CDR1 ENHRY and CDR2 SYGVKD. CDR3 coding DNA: TGTGCCGCCGGCTTGGATGAGCAGTTCTTC. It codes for CAAGLDEQFF.

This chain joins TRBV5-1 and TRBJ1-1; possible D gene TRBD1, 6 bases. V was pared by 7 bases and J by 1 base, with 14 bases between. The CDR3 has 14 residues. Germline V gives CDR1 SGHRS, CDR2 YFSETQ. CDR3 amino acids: CASFPGTTNTEAFF. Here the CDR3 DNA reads TGCGCCAGCTTTCCCGGGACAACGAACACTGAAGCTTTCTTT.

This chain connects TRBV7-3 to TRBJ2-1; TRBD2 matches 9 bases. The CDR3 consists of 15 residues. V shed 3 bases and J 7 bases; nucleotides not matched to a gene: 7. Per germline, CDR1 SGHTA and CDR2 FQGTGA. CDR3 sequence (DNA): TGTGCCAGCAGCTTGGTCGGGACTAGCAAAAATGAGCAGTTCTTC. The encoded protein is CASSLVGTSKNEQFF. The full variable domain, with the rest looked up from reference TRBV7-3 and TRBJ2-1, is GAGVSQTPSNKVTEKGKYVELRCDPISGHTALYWYRQSLGQGPEFLIYFQGTGAADDSGLPNDRFFAVRPEGSVSTLKIQRTERGDSAVYLCASSLVGTSKNEQFFGPGTRLTVL.

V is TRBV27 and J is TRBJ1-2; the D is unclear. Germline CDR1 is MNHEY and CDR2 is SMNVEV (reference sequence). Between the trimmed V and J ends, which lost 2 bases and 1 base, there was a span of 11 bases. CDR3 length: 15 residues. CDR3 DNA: TGTGCCAGCAGTTTAGAGGCCCGCGTTAACTATGGCTACACCTTC. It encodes CASSLEARVNYGYTF.

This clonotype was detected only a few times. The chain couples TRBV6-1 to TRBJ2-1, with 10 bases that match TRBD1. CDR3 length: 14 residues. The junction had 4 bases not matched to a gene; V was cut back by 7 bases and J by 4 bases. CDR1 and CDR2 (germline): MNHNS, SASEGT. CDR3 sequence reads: CASKGQGGYNEQFF. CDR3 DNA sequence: TGTGCCAGCAAAGGACAGGGGGGATACAATGAGCAGTTCTTC.

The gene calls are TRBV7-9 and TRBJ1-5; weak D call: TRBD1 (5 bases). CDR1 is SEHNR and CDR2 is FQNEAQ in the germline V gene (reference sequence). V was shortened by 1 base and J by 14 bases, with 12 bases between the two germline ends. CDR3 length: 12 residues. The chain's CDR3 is CASSLGGREEHF. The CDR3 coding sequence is TGTGCCAGCAGCTTAGGGGGCAGGGAGGAGCATTTT.

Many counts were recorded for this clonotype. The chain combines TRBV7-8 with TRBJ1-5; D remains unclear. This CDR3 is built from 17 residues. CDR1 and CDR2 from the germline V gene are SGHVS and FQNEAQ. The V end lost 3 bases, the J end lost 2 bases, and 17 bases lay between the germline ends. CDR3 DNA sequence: TGTGCCAGCAGCTTCCTCAACCGGCAGGCCCGCAATCAGCCCCAGCATTTT. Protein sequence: CASSFLNRQARNQPQHF.